The TCR beta chain described here comes from a study of blood T cell repertoires in COVID-19. Study context: Italy, Spain and the United States were the sources of the convalescent and acute COVID-19 samples. The cDNA or gDNA used as material had been derived from T cells, B-cell-depleted T cells, or PBMCs.

In the authors' methods: Estimation of nucleated cell counts was performed using reference gene primer amplification. Using immunoSEQ multiplex PCR, the repertoire was profiled, and TCRdb retains in-frame clones only, with some absent. V and J calls and clone size come straight from that table; D and trimming were deduced from the DNA. Of under 200,000 clones detected, 80% to 90% appear once; the ten largest clones hold about 8.2%. Germline lookup yields CDR1 SGHDT and CDR2 YYEEEE. V was clipped by 0 bases and J by 6 bases, with 10 bases between them. The CDR3 is made up of 14 amino acids. Sequencing was carried out using peripheral blood. This clonotype originated in a man in his fifties or sixties with acute or convalescent COVID-19. The V and J genes are TRBV5-6 and TRBJ1-5, with D uncertain. CDR3 sequence: CASSLGEGSQPQHF. The CDR3 DNA sequence: TGTGCCAGCAGCTTGGGGGAGGGATCTCAGCCCCAGCATTTT.